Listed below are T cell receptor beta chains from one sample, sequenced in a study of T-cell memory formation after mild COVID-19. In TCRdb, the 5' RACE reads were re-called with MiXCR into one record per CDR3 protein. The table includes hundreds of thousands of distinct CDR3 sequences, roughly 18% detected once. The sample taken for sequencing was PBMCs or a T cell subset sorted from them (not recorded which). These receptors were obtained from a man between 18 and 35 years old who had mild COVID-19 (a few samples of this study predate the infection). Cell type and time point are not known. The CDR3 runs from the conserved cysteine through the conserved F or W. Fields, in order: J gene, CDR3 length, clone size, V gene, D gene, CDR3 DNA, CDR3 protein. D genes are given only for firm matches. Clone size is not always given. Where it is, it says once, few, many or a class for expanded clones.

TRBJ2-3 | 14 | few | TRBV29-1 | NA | TGCAGCGTTGAAGATCCCCGCGCGTCAGATACGCAGTATTTT | CSVEDPRASDTQYF
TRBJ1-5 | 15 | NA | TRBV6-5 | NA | TGTGCCAGTTCCCCGGTGACAACGGGCAATCAGCCCCAGCATTTT | CASSPVTTGNQPQHF
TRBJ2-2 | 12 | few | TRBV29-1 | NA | TGCAGCGGCAAAACTCCAGGCGGGGAGCTGTTTTTT | CSGKTPGGELFF
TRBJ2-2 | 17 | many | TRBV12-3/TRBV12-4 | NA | TGTGCCAGCAGTTTGCAGGGGACGATGTTTGTTGCCGGGGAGCTGTTTTTT | CASSLQGTMFVAGELFF
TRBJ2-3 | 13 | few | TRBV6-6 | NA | TGTGCCAGCAGTTACTCGAAGGCTGATACGCAGTATTTT | CASSYSKADTQYF
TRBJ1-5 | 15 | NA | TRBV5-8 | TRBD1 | TGTGCCAGCAGCGCCACCGGGACAGCTAATCAGCCCCAGCATTTT | CASSATGTANQPQHF
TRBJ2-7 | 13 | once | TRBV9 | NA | TGTGCCAGCAGCGAAACAGGGATGTACGAGCAGTACTTC | CASSETGMYEQYF
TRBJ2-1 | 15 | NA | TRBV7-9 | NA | TGTGCCAGCAGAGAAAATGTAGGGGGGCGTAATGAGCAGTTCTTC | CASRENVGGRNEQFF
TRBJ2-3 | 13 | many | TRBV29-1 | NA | TGCAGCGTTAACGTGGGGAGCACAGATACGCAGTATTTT | CSVNVGSTDTQYF
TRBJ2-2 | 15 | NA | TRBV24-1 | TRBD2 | TGTGCCACCAGTGCCGCGGGGGATAACACCGGGGAGCTGTTTTTT | CATSAAGDNTGELFF
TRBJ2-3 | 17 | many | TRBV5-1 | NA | TGCGCCAGCAGCTTCTCCCCGCATACCTCTAGCACAGATACGCAGTATTTT | CASSFSPHTSSTDTQYF
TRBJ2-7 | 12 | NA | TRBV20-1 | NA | TGCAGTGCCGAGCCCGACCCCTACGAGCAGTACTTC | CSAEPDPYEQYF
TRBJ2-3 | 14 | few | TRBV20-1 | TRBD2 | TGCAGTGCTAACCTAGCGGGGGGGTCAGATACGCAGTATTTT | CSANLAGGSDTQYF
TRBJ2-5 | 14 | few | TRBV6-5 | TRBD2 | TGTGCCAGCAGTTGGTCTAGCGGAAAAGAGACCCAGTACTTC | CASSWSSGKETQYF
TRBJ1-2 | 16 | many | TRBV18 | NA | TGTGCCAGCTCACTCGGGACGCCGCACAATAACTATGGCTACACCTTC | CASSLGTPHNNYGYTF
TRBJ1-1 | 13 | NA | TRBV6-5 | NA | TGTGCCAGCCGTAACTCGGGGAACACTGAAGCTTTCTTT | CASRNSGNTEAFF
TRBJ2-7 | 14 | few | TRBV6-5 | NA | TGTGCCAGCAGTTTAAAAGGGACGGCCTACGAGCAGTACTTC | CASSLKGTAYEQYF
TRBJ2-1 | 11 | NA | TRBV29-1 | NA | TGCAGCGTTGAAGTTTACAATGAGCAGTTCTTC | CSVEVYNEQFF
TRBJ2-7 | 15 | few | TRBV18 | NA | TGTGCCAGCTCACCGAGGCGGACCACCCCTGACGAGCAGTACTTC | CASSPRRTTPDEQYF
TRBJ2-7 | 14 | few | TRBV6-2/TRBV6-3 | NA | TGTGCCAGCAGTTACGAGGCAGGTAGCTACGAGCAGTACTTC | CASSYEAGSYEQYF
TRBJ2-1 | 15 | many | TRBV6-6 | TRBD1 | TGTGCCAGCAGTCGTACAGGGGGCCCAAACAATGAGCAGTTCTTC | CASSRTGGPNNEQFF
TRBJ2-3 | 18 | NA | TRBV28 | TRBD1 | TGTGCCAGCACCCAGTTTCAACACGGGACAGGCATCACAGATACGCAGTATTTT | CASTQFQHGTGITDTQYF
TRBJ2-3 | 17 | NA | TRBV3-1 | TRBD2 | TGTGCCAGCAGCCAAGCTAGCGGGGGGGCATGGTGGGATACGCAGTATTTT | CASSQASGGAWWDTQYF
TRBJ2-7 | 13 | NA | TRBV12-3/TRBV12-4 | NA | TGTGCCAGCAGGGGGGTAACCACCTACGAGCAGTACTTC | CASRGVTTYEQYF
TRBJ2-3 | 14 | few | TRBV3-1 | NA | TGTGCCAGCAGCCTCTCCTGGACGTCGGATACGCAGTATTTT | CASSLSWTSDTQYF
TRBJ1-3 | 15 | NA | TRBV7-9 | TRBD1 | TGTGCCAGCAGCTTGTTGACAGGGCGCGGAAACACCATATATTTT | CASSLLTGRGNTIYF
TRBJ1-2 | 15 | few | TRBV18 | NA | TGTGCCAGCTCACCAACCGGACAGATGAACTATGGCTACACCTTC | CASSPTGQMNYGYTF
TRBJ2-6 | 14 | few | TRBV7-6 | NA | TGTGCCAGCAGCAATCCCTCTGGGGCCAACGTCCTGACTTTC | CASSNPSGANVLTF
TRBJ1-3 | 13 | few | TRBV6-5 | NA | TGTGCCAGCAGCCAGGCTTCTGGAAACACCATATATTTT | CASSQASGNTIYF
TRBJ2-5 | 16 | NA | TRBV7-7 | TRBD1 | TGTGCCAGCAGCTTAGGTAGCCGGACAGGTCAAGAGACCCAGTACTTC | CASSLGSRTGQETQYF
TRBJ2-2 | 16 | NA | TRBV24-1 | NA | TGTGCCACCAGTGATACCGGGACGGCGAACACCGGGGAGCTGTTTTTT | CATSDTGTANTGELFF
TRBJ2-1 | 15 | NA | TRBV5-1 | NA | TGCGCCAGCAGCTTGGAATGGGACTCCTACAATGAGCAGTTCTTC | CASSLEWDSYNEQFF
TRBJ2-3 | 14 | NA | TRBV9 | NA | TGTGCCAGCAGCCCGGGGGGCGTCGCAGATACGCAGTATTTT | CASSPGGVADTQYF
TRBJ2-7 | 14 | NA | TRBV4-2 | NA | TGTGCCAGCAGCCAAGGACAGGCAACCTACGAGCAGTACTTC | CASSQGQATYEQYF
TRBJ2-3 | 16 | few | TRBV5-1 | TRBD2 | TGCGCCAGCAGTGTGGGGACTAGCGGTTACACAGATACGCAGTATTTT | CASSVGTSGYTDTQYF
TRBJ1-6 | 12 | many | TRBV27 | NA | TGTGCCAGCAAAGGGGTAGGGTCACCCCTCCACTTT | CASKGVGSPLHF
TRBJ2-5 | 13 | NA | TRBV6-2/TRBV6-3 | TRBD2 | TGTGCCAGCAGGGGGACTAGCAGGGAGACCCAGTACTTC | CASRGTSRETQYF
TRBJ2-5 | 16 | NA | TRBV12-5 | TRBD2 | TGTGCTAGTGGTTATAGCGGGGGTACATTCCAAGAGACCCAGTACTTC | CASGYSGGTFQETQYF
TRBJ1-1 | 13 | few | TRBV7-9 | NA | TGTGCCAGCAGCTTAGGGTCCACCGGGGAAGCTTTCTTT | CASSLGSTGEAFF
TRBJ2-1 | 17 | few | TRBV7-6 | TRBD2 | TGTGCCAGCAGCTTAGGTAGCGGGGGGGCTGGCGAGTTTGAGCAGTTCTTC | CASSLGSGGAGEFEQFF
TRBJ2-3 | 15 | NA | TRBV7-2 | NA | TGTGCCAGCAGCAGCTTGGGGGCGGTCGCAGATACGCAGTATTTT | CASSSLGAVADTQYF
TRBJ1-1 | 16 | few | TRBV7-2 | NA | TGTGCCAGCAGCTTATCGACGGGGCTGGCGAACACTGAAGCTTTCTTT | CASSLSTGLANTEAFF
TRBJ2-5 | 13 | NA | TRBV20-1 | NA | TGCAGTGCTAGAGGAAGCGACATGGAAACCCAGTACTTC | CSARGSDMETQYF
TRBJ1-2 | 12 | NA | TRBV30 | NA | TGTGCCTGGAGTTGTGAAGGGATCGATGACACCTTC | CAWSCEGIDDTF
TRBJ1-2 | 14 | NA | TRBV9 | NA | TGTGCCAGCAGGGACGAAACAGGGATGGGTGGCTACACCTTC | CASRDETGMGGYTF
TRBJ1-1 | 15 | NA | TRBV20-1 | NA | TGCAGTGCTAGGGAGGATGGGCTGGGTCAGGCTGAAGCTTTCTTT | CSAREDGLGQAEAFF
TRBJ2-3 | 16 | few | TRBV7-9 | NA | TGTGCCAGCAGCTTAGGCGCGGGCCCCTCCCGGGATACGCAGTATTTT | CASSLGAGPSRDTQYF